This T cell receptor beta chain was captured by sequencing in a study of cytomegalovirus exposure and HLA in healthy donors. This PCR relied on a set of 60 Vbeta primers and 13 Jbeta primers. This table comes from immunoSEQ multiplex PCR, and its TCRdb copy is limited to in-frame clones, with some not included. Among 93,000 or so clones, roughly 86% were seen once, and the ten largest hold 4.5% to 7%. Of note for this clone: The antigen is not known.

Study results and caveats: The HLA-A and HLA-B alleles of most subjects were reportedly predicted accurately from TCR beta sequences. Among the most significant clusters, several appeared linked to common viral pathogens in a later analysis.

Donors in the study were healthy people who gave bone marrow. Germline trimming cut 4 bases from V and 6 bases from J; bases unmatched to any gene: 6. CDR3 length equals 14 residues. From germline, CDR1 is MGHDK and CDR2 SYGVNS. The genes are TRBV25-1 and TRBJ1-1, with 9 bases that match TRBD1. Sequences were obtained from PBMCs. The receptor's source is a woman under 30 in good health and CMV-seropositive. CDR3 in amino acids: CASSVQGAVAEAFF. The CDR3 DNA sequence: TGTGCCAGCAGTGTACAGGGGGCTGTGGCTGAAGCTTTCTTT.